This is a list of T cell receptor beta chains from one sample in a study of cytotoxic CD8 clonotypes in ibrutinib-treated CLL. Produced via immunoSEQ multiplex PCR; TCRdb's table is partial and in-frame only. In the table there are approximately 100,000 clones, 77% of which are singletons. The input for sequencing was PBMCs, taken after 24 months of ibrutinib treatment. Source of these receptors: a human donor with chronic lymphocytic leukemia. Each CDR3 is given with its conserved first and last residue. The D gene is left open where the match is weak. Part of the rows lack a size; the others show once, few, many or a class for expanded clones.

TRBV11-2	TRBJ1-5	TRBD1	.	TGTGCCAGCAGCTTAGGGGGGGGACAGCACAATCAGCCCCAGCATTTT	CASSLGGGQHNQPQHF
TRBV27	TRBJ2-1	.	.	TGTGCCAGCCGTGCACGCGGGCCGAGCTCCTACAATGAGCAGTTCTTC	CASRARGPSSYNEQFF
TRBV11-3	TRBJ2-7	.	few	TGTGCCAGCAGCTTTTCCCAGGGTTACGAGCAGTACTTC	CASSFSQGYEQYF
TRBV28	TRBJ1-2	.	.	TGTGCCAGCAGCTTGGACGGGTTAGGAGGCTACACCTTC	CASSLDGLGGYTF
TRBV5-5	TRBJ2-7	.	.	TGTGCCAGCAGTTACCTATTGGACTACGAGCAGTACTTC	CASSYLLDYEQYF
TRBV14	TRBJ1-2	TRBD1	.	TGTGCCAGCAGCCCCTGGGGGCAGGGGGCTTTTGGCTACACCTTC	CASSPWGQGAFGYTF
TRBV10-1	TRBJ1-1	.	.	TGCGCCAGCAGTGGAGACATGAACACTGAAGCTTTCTTT	CASSGDMNTEAFF
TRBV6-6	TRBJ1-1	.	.	TGTGCCAGCCTTCGGGGAGGGGAGAAAGCTTTCTTT	CASLRGGEKAFF
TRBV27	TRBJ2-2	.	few	TGTGCCAGCAGTCCCGAGCCCACCGGGGAGCTGTTTTTT	CASSPEPTGELFF
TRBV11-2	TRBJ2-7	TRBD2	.	TGTGCCAGCAGCCTCCGACTAGCGGGAGTGGGCGGGTCCTACGAGCAGTACTTC	CASSLRLAGVGGSYEQYF
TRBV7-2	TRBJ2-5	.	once	TGTGCCAGCAGTGCCACCCTGGGGGGCGGCAAAGAGACCCAGTACTTC	CASSATLGGGKETQYF
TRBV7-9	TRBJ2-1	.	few	TGTGCCAGCAGCTTGTTCGGCGCCAATGAGCAGTTCTTC	CASSLFGANEQFF
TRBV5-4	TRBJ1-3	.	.	TGTGCCAGCAGCCGCGGGACACCCAACTCTGGAAACACCATATATTTT	CASSRGTPNSGNTIYF
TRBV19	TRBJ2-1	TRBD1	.	TGTGCCAGTAGCAGCCGATGGACAGGCTTGGATGAGCAGTTCTTC	CASSSRWTGLDEQFF
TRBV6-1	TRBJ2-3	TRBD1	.	TGTGCCAGCAAGGCAGGGGGCATTGGAGATACGCAGTATTTT	CASKAGGIGDTQYF
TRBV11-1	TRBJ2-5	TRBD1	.	TGTGCCAGCAGCCCTGGACAGGCCATGGAGACCCAGTACTTC	CASSPGQAMETQYF
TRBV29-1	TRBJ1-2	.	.	TGCAGCGTTGAAGGGGAACTCGCTGGGGGGCCATATGGCTACACCTTC	CSVEGELAGGPYGYTF
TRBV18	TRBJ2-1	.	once	TGTGCCAGCTCATTTGAACCCCAGGGGTGGAATGAGCAGTTCTTC	CASSFEPQGWNEQFF
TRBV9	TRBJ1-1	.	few	TGTGCCAGCAGCGTGGACATGAACACTGAAGCTTTCTTT	CASSVDMNTEAFF
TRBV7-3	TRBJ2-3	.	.	TGTGCCAGCAGCTTGGGGGTCCACACAGATACGCAGTATTTT	CASSLGVHTDTQYF
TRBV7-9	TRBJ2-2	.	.	TGTGCCAGCAGCTTGAGGGCCACCGGGGAGCTGTTTTTT	CASSLRATGELFF
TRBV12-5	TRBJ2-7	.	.	TGTGCTAGTGGTTTGGTAAGAGGACTGAGGCCCTACGAGCAGTACTTC	CASGLVRGLRPYEQYF
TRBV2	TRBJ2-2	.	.	TGTGCCAGCAGTGCCCAGAACACCGGGGAGCTGTTTTTT	CASSAQNTGELFF
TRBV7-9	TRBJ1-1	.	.	TGTGCCAGCAGCTTGACAGCTTTGAACACTGAAGCTTTCTTT	CASSLTALNTEAFF
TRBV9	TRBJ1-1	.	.	TGTGCCAGCAGCGTAGGGGATTTGGGTGAAGCTTTCTTT	CASSVGDLGEAFF
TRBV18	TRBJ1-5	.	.	TGTGCCAGCTCACAGGGGGTAAGCAATCAGCCCCAGCATTTT	CASSQGVSNQPQHF
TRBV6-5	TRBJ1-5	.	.	TGTGCCAGCAGTCGGGGGGTCGGTAGCAATCAGCCCCAGCATTTT	CASSRGVGSNQPQHF
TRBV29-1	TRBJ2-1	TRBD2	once	TGCAGCGCTGCTATCGGGACACCTGGGACTAGCGGGAGTTTCTACAATGAGCAGTTCTTC	CSAAIGTPGTSGSFYNEQFF
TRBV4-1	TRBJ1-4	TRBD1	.	TGCGCCAGCAGACGAAGCGGAAGGGACAGCCCAGACCCCTATGAAAAACTGTTTTTT	CASRRSGRDSPDPYEKLFF
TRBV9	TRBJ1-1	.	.	TGTGCCAGCAGCCCCCGGGAGATGGACACTGAAGCTTTCTTT	CASSPREMDTEAFF
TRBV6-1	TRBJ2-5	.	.	TGTGCCAGCAGTGAGTTCCGGACGTTTGAAGAGACCCAGTACTTC	CASSEFRTFEETQYF
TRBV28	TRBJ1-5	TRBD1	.	TGTGCCAGCAGTTGGATCCGGGACAGGGCCGAGTCCCAGCATTTT	CASSWIRDRAESQHF
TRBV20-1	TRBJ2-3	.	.	TGCAGCGGGAGCCGAGATACGCAGTATTTT	CSGSRDTQYF
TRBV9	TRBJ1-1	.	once	TGTGCCAGCAGTCGTAAGGCAGGGCGGGACACTGAAGCTTTCTTT	CASSRKAGRDTEAFF
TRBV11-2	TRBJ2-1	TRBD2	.	TGTGCCAGCAGCACATCAGCGGGAGTAACCTACAATGAGCAGTTCTTC	CASSTSAGVTYNEQFF
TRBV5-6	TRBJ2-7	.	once	TGTGCCAGCAGCTTCGGGCGTAACGAGCAGTACTTC	CASSFGRNEQYF
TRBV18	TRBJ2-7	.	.	TGTGCCAGCTCGCAAAACAGGGAGGGCGAGCAGTACTTC	CASSQNREGEQYF
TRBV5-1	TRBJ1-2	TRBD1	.	TGCGCCAGCAGCTGGACGGGGGACAGGGTGAGCTATGGCTACACCTTC	CASSWTGDRVSYGYTF
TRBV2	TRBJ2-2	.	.	TGTGCCAGCTCACCAGGGTTCCCCGGGGAGCTGTTTTTT	CASSPGFPGELFF
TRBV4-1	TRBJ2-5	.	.	TGCGCCAGCAGCCAAGAATCGGGACTCAGCCAAGAGACCCAGTACTTC	CASSQESGLSQETQYF
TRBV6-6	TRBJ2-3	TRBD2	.	TGTGCCAGCAGTTACCCGGCCGGGGGGACGCAGTATTTT	CASSYPAGGTQYF
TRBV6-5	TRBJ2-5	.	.	TGTGCCAGCAGTTCCCAACTCCCTTCGGGGCAAGAGACCCAGTACTTC	CASSSQLPSGQETQYF
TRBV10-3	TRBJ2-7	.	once	TGTGCCATCAGTGTTGGCGTAGGATCCTCCTACGAGCAGTACTTC	CAISVGVGSSYEQYF
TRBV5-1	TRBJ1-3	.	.	TGCGCCAGCAGCTTCTCTGGAAACACCATATATTTT	CASSFSGNTIYF
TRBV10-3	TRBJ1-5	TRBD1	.	TGTGCCATCAGTGACGACAGGGCCGATCAGCCCCAGCATTTT	CAISDDRADQPQHF
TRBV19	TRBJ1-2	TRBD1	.	TGTGCCAGTACCGGGACAGGGAGCTTGCAGGGCTACACCTTC	CASTGTGSLQGYTF
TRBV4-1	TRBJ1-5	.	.	TGCGCCAGCAGTCAGTATAGCAATCAGCCCCAGCATTTT	CASSQYSNQPQHF
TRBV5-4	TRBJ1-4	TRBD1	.	TGTGCCAGCAGCCCGTCGACAGGGTTGGATGAAAAACTGTTTTTT	CASSPSTGLDEKLFF
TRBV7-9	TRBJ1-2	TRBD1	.	TGTGCCAGCAGCTCAAGGGACAGGCCCTCCTATGGCTACACCTTC	CASSSRDRPSYGYTF
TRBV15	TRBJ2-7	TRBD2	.	TGTGCCACCAGCAGAGATTTAACTAGCGGGAGTATCCCCTACGAGCAGTACTTC	CATSRDLTSGSIPYEQYF
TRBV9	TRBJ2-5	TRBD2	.	TGTGCCAGCAGTAGCGGGAACCAAGAGACCCAGTACTTC	CASSSGNQETQYF
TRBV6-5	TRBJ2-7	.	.	TGTGCCAGCAGGTCCGGGACTCCCCCCTACGAGCAGTACTTC	CASRSGTPPYEQYF
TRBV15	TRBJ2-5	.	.	TGTGCCACCAGCAGATCCGGAACCCCCTTGAGACAGACCCAGTACTTC	CATSRSGTPLRQTQYF
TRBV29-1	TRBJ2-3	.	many	TGCAGCGTTGTTCGCGAGTCAGATACGCAGTATTTT	CSVVRESDTQYF